This is a list of T cell receptor beta chains from one sample in a study of T cells in localized non-small cell lung cancer. Sequencing used immunoSEQ multiplex PCR; TCRdb keeps in-frame clones, though not all of them. Of about 72,000 clones listed, approximately 85% were seen once; the top ten hold roughly 12%. This material consisted of peripheral blood, taken before any cancer treatment. The receptor source for this set is a female donor older than 55 with stage I lung adenocarcinoma. Both conserved end residues are part of each CDR3. Fields, in order: D gene, V gene, clone size, CDR3 length, J gene, CDR3 protein, CDR3 DNA. The D gene is left open where the match is weak. Clone size is stated in some rows and not others, as once, few, many or a class when expanded.

d_call: .
v_call: TRBV6-1
clone_size: once
cdr3_length: 15
j_call: TRBJ1-6
cdr3_aa: CASSEMAGESSPLHF
cdr3_nt: TGTGCCAGCAGTGAAATGGCGGGAGAGAGCTCACCCCTCCACTTT

d_call: .
v_call: TRBV5-1
clone_size: .
cdr3_length: 15
j_call: TRBJ1-3
cdr3_aa: CASSRDSSSGNTIYF
cdr3_nt: TGCGCCAGCAGCCGGGACTCGAGCTCTGGAAACACCATATATTTT

d_call: .
v_call: TRBV4-1
clone_size: medium-sized
cdr3_length: 13
j_call: TRBJ1-2
cdr3_aa: CASRPTGGYGYTF
cdr3_nt: TGCGCCAGCAGACCCACTGGGGGATATGGCTACACCTTC

d_call: .
v_call: TRBV5-6
clone_size: .
cdr3_length: 13
j_call: TRBJ2-7
cdr3_aa: CASSLVSSYEQYF
cdr3_nt: TGTGCCAGCAGCTTGGTGTCTTCCTACGAGCAGTACTTC

d_call: TRBD2
v_call: TRBV6-6
clone_size: .
cdr3_length: 14
j_call: TRBJ2-5
cdr3_aa: CASSYGGRAGTQYF
cdr3_nt: TGTGCCAGCAGTTACGGCGGGAGGGCCGGGACCCAGTACTTC

d_call: .
v_call: TRBV23-1
clone_size: .
cdr3_length: 14
j_call: TRBJ2-7
cdr3_aa: CASSQIWGPHEQYF
cdr3_nt: TGCGCCAGCAGTCAGATTTGGGGTCCACACGAGCAGTACTTC

d_call: .
v_call: TRBV6-6
clone_size: few
cdr3_length: 12
j_call: TRBJ2-1
cdr3_aa: CASWADYNEQFF
cdr3_nt: TGTGCCAGCTGGGCGGACTACAATGAGCAGTTCTTC

d_call: .
v_call: TRBV11-3
clone_size: .
cdr3_length: 14
j_call: TRBJ2-3
cdr3_aa: CASSGPGHGNTQYF
cdr3_nt: TGTGCCAGCAGCGGACCGGGACACGGTAATACGCAGTATTTT

d_call: TRBD1
v_call: TRBV19
clone_size: once
cdr3_length: 14
j_call: TRBJ1-2
cdr3_aa: CASSSTGPPYGYTF
cdr3_nt: TGTGCCAGTAGTTCGACAGGGCCTCCCTATGGCTACACCTTC

d_call: TRBD1
v_call: TRBV7-9
clone_size: few
cdr3_length: 15
j_call: TRBJ2-7
cdr3_aa: CASRGIRDRGAEQYF
cdr3_nt: TGTGCCAGCAGGGGGATCCGGGACAGGGGCGCCGAGCAGTACTTC

d_call: .
v_call: TRBV16
clone_size: .
cdr3_length: 11
j_call: TRBJ2-7
cdr3_aa: CASSQYREQYF
cdr3_nt: TGTGCCAGCAGCCAATACCGGGAGCAGTACTTC

d_call: .
v_call: TRBV18
clone_size: .
cdr3_length: 14
j_call: TRBJ2-7
cdr3_aa: CASSPADRTFEQYF
cdr3_nt: TGTGCCAGCTCACCTGCGGACAGAACCTTCGAGCAGTACTTC

d_call: .
v_call: TRBV7-6
clone_size: .
cdr3_length: 13
j_call: TRBJ1-1
cdr3_aa: CASSPGLNTEAFF
cdr3_nt: TGTGCCAGCAGCCCGGGACTGAACACTGAAGCTTTCTTT

d_call: TRBD2
v_call: TRBV19
clone_size: .
cdr3_length: 15
j_call: TRBJ2-7
cdr3_aa: CASSIKLAGSYEQYF
cdr3_nt: TGTGCCAGTAGTATCAAACTAGCGGGCTCCTACGAGCAGTACTTC

d_call: .
v_call: TRBV2
clone_size: many
cdr3_length: 13
j_call: TRBJ1-1
cdr3_aa: CASSERLNTEAFF
cdr3_nt: TGTGCCAGCAGTGAACGCCTGAACACTGAAGCTTTCTTT

d_call: TRBD1
v_call: TRBV9
clone_size: .
cdr3_length: 15
j_call: TRBJ1-2
cdr3_aa: CASSARTGMSYGYTF
cdr3_nt: TGTGCCAGCAGCGCCCGGACAGGCATGTCCTATGGCTACACCTTC

d_call: TRBD2
v_call: TRBV11-1
clone_size: .
cdr3_length: 14
j_call: TRBJ2-3
cdr3_aa: CASRSGGAKDTQYF
cdr3_nt: TGTGCCAGCAGGAGCGGGGGGGCCAAAGATACGCAGTATTTT